Listed below are T cell receptor beta chains from one sample, sequenced in a study of sequential checkpoint blockade in melanoma. Data came from immunoSEQ multiplex PCR; TCRdb stores just in-frame clones and leaves some out. The table lists about 28,000 clones, 60% to 85% of them singletons. This specimen was CD8+ T cells sorted from blood (inferred from file names), taken from a patient given nivolumab and ipilimumab in sequence. The receptors derive from a human donor with melanoma. Both conserved end residues are part of each CDR3. D genes are given only for firm matches. Only some rows state a clone size, as once, few, many or a class for expanded clones.

d_call	clone_size	v_call	j_call	cdr3_aa	cdr3_nt
TRBD2	NA	TRBV11-3	TRBJ2-3	CAIRGGWLAGGQADTQYF	TGTGCCATCCGCGGGGGGTGGCTAGCGGGGGGCCAAGCAGATACGCAGTATTTT
TRBD1	NA	TRBV7-9	TRBJ1-3	CASSHGTATSGNTIYF	TGTGCCAGCAGCCATGGGACAGCAACCTCTGGAAACACCATATATTTT
TRBD1	once	TRBV7-9	TRBJ2-1	CASSSPGTGVYEQFF	TGTGCCAGCAGCTCCCCCGGGACAGGGGTGTATGAGCAGTTCTTC
NA	NA	TRBV27	TRBJ2-7	CASSLARGYEQYF	TGTGCCAGCAGTTTAGCTAGGGGTTACGAGCAGTACTTC
NA	NA	TRBV7-2	TRBJ2-7	CASSFWGLSYEQYF	TGTGCCAGCAGCTTTTGGGGGCTCTCCTACGAGCAGTACTTC
NA	few	TRBV27	TRBJ1-6	CASALNENSPLHF	TGTGCCAGCGCCCTAAACGAAAATTCACCCCTCCACTTT
TRBD2	NA	TRBV9	TRBJ2-7	CASSYSGGWDEQYF	TGTGCCAGCAGTTATAGCGGGGGATGGGACGAGCAGTACTTC
NA	NA	TRBV7-9	TRBJ2-1	CASSLGGGEQFF	TGTGCCAGCAGCTTAGGTGGAGGTGAGCAGTTCTTC
NA	NA	TRBV5-4	TRBJ2-5	CASSPDSDGKETQYF	TGTGCCAGCAGCCCGGACAGCGACGGGAAAGAGACCCAGTACTTC
TRBD1	NA	TRBV11-1	TRBJ2-7	CASSFGTGTYEQYF	TGTGCCAGCAGCTTCGGGACAGGTACCTACGAGCAGTACTTC
NA	NA	TRBV25-1	TRBJ1-1	CASSKETETNTEAFF	TGTGCCAGCAGTAAGGAGACAGAAACGAACACTGAAGCTTTCTTT
TRBD2	NA	TRBV4-1	TRBJ2-7	CASSQQAGAYEQYF	TGCGCCAGCAGCCAGCAAGCGGGGGCCTACGAGCAGTACTTC
TRBD1	NA	TRBV5-1	TRBJ1-1	CASSLGQGGDTEAFF	TGCGCCAGCAGCTTGGGACAGGGGGGGGACACTGAAGCTTTCTTT
TRBD1	NA	TRBV19	TRBJ1-6	CASTTGVNSPLHF	TGTGCCAGTACTACAGGGGTGAATTCACCCCTCCACTTT
NA	NA	TRBV6-1	TRBJ2-7	CASRLNPGEQYF	TGTGCCAGCAGGCTAAATCCCGGCGAGCAGTACTTC
NA	NA	TRBV14	TRBJ2-2	CASSQKEEDYLNTGELFF	TGTGCCAGCAGCCAAAAAGAAGAGGACTACTTGAACACCGGGGAGCTGTTTTTT
TRBD2	NA	TRBV7-8	TRBJ2-3	CASSPLYPGTTGLAEANTQYF	TGTGCCAGCAGCCCATTATACCCAGGGACAACGGGACTAGCGGAGGCAAATACGCAGTATTTT
TRBD1	NA	TRBV27	TRBJ2-2	CASRWTGVGELFF	TGTGCCAGCAGGTGGACAGGGGTCGGGGAGCTGTTTTTT
NA	NA	TRBV27	TRBJ2-7	CASSIAGPGYEQYF	TGTGCCAGCAGCATCGCCGGCCCAGGCTACGAGCAGTACTTC
TRBD2	NA	TRBV7-9	TRBJ2-3	CASSPKTEGSGGVPDTQYF	TGTGCCAGCAGCCCGAAAACCGAGGGAAGCGGGGGGGTTCCAGATACGCAGTATTTT
TRBD1	NA	TRBV9	TRBJ1-1	CASSAPDRGDTEAFF	TGTGCCAGCAGCGCCCCGGACAGGGGGGACACTGAAGCTTTCTTT
TRBD2	few	TRBV7-9	TRBJ2-3	CASTLFRGGSTDTQYF	TGTGCCAGCACCCTGTTCCGGGGGGGTAGCACAGATACGCAGTATTTT
TRBD1	NA	TRBV2	TRBJ2-3	CASRPQGQGTQYF	TGTGCCAGCAGGCCCCAGGGACAGGGGACGCAGTATTTT
TRBD1	NA	TRBV6-5	TRBJ2-1	CASSTTGPYNEQFF	TGTGCCAGCAGCACGACAGGGCCTTACAATGAGCAGTTCTTC
TRBD2	once	TRBV10-2	TRBJ2-1	CASSRTRDYNEQFF	TGCGCCAGCAGCCGGACTAGGGACTACAATGAGCAGTTCTTC
NA	NA	TRBV7-2	TRBJ1-1	CASSFSLGEAFF	TGTGCCAGCAGCTTTAGCCTAGGTGAAGCTTTCTTT